The 3 T cell receptor beta chains below were found in one sample sequenced in a study of blood T cell repertoires in COVID-19. TCRdb's copy holds only in-frame clones and misses some; the assay was immunoSEQ multiplex PCR. Of some 250,000 clones in the sample, 86% were seen once. The sample comprised peripheral blood. Receptors originate from a man aged 30 to 39 with active or convalescent COVID-19.

The rearrangement joins TRBV28 to TRBJ2-1, with TRBD2 identical over 8 bases. Germline trimming cut 5 bases from V and 8 bases from J; bases unmatched to any gene: 8. The CDR3 totals 14 residues. Per germline, CDR1 MDHEN and CDR2 SYDVKM. The CDR3 protein is CASSPRGGLYEQFF. The CDR3 DNA is TGTGCCAGCAGTCCCCGGGGGGGCCTCTATGAGCAGTTCTTC. Full variable domain (missing parts from reference TRBV28 and TRBJ2-1): DVKVTQSSRYLVKRTGEKVFLECVQDMDHENMFWYRQDPGLGLRLIYFSYDVKMKEKGDIPEGYSVSREKKERFSLILESASTNQTSMYLCASSPRGGLYEQFFGPGTRLTVL.

The rearrangement uses TRBV7-2 and TRBJ1-6; D uncertain. Trimming took off 5 bases at V and 10 bases at J, with 15 bases between the two ends. CDR1 is SGHTA and CDR2 is FQGNSA in the germline V gene. The CDR3 extends over 14 amino acids. The CDR3 reads CASSAGETSSPLHF. The CDR3 nucleotides are TGTGCCAGCAGCGCTGGCGAGACTTCGTCACCCCTCCACTTT.

The chain uses TRBV4-2 and TRBJ1-1, with D perhaps TRBD1 (5 bases). The CDR3 extends over 14 amino acids. Germline V gene sequence: CDR1 LGHNA, CDR2 YNFKEQ. The ends were cut back, 7 bases at V and 3 bases at J, with 15 bases in the middle. The CDR3 is CASTLGRADTEAFF. The CDR3 DNA follows: TGTGCCAGCACTCTTGGCAGGGCGGACACTGAAGCTTTCTTT.